These 7 T cell receptor beta chains came from one sample sequenced in a study of blood T cells in healthy people across ages. With a J-beta primer mix and a sample-barcoded 5' primer, a second PCR ran about 7 to 12 cycles. One entry per CDR3 protein, called by TCRdb with MiXCR from the 5' RACE reads. The sample lists hundreds of thousands of distinct CDR3 sequences; approximately 50% were seen once. Specimen: blood. The receptors stem from a woman in her fifties or sixties in good health.

The chain is built from TRBV29-1 and TRBJ2-5; D may be TRBD2 (5 bases). Germline V gene sequence: CDR1 SQVTM, CDR2 ANQGSEA. This CDR3 region has 13 residues. The V end was cut by 3 bases, the J end by 4 bases, with 12 bases between. CDR3 loop: CSVEVPGVETQYF. As DNA, the CDR3 is TGCAGCGTTGAGGTACCCGGGGTAGAGACCCAGTACTTC.

A few counts support this clonotype. The rearrangement uses TRBV4-1 and TRBJ2-5, with unresolved D. With 1 base removed from V and 3 bases from J, the gap between germline ends came to 6 bases. This CDR3 has 13 residues. The germline gives CDR1 MGHRA, CDR2 YSYEKL. The CDR3 loop is CASSQGQEETQYF. Written as DNA, the CDR3 is TGCGCCAGCAGCCAAGGCCAGGAAGAGACCCAGTACTTC.

Only a few counts were recorded for this clonotype. The chain joins TRBV10-3 to TRBJ2-7; maybe TRBD1 (6 bases). The CDR3 has 13 amino acids. Trimming removed 3 bases from V and 3 bases from J, with 9 bases in between. Germline V gene sequence: CDR1 ENHRY, CDR2 SYGVKD. CDR3 loop: CAISDYRDYEQYF. CDR3 in DNA: TGTGCCATCAGTGATTACAGGGACTACGAGCAGTACTTC.

This chain uses TRBV27 with TRBJ1-1; D is unclear. CDR1 MNHEY and CDR2 SMNVEV come from the germline V gene (reference sequence). This CDR3 spans 15 amino acids. The V and J ends lost 0 bases and 4 bases respectively, with 12 bases between them. CDR3 sequence (DNA): TGTGCCAGCAGTTTATCGTCCGCGCCTAGCACTGAAGCTTTCTTT. Translating gives CASSLSSAPSTEAFF.

Comments on this clonotype: A much larger clone sits a single nucleotide away, making a read error possible. Since no conserved phenylalanine or tryptophan closes the CDR3, a read error is the likely cause. The genes are TRBV12-3 or TRBV12-4 and TRBJ2-5; unclear D gene. The DNA end is more similar to TRBJ2-7, so the J call may be wrong. The CDR3 sequence is 13 residues long. The CDR3 DNA sequence: TGTGCCAGCAGTTTAGCGGGATACTACGAGCAGTACTTG. Amino acid sequence: CASSLAGYYEQYL.

This clonotype was recorded a few times. The chain is built from TRBV5-1 and TRBJ2-4; D perhaps matches TRBD2 (5 bases). The V and J ends lost 0 bases and 3 bases respectively, with 16 bases between them. CDR1 SGHRS and CDR2 YFSETQ come from the germline V gene. The CDR3 is made up of 17 amino acids. The CDR3 reads CASSLGLGSGIKNIQYF. The CDR3 coding sequence is TGCGCCAGCAGCTTGGGATTAGGAAGCGGTATCAAAAACATTCAGTACTTC.

The V call is TRBV30, the J call TRBJ2-7; D possibly uses TRBD1 or TRBD2 (5 bases each). V lost 7 bases and J lost 1, with 11 bases in between. CDR1 GTSNPN and CDR2 SVGIG come from the germline V gene (reference sequence). The CDR3 loop spans 12 amino acids. The CDR3 protein is CASGTESYEQYF. The CDR3 DNA sequence: TGTGCCTCCGGGACCGAGTCCTACGAGCAGTACTTC.